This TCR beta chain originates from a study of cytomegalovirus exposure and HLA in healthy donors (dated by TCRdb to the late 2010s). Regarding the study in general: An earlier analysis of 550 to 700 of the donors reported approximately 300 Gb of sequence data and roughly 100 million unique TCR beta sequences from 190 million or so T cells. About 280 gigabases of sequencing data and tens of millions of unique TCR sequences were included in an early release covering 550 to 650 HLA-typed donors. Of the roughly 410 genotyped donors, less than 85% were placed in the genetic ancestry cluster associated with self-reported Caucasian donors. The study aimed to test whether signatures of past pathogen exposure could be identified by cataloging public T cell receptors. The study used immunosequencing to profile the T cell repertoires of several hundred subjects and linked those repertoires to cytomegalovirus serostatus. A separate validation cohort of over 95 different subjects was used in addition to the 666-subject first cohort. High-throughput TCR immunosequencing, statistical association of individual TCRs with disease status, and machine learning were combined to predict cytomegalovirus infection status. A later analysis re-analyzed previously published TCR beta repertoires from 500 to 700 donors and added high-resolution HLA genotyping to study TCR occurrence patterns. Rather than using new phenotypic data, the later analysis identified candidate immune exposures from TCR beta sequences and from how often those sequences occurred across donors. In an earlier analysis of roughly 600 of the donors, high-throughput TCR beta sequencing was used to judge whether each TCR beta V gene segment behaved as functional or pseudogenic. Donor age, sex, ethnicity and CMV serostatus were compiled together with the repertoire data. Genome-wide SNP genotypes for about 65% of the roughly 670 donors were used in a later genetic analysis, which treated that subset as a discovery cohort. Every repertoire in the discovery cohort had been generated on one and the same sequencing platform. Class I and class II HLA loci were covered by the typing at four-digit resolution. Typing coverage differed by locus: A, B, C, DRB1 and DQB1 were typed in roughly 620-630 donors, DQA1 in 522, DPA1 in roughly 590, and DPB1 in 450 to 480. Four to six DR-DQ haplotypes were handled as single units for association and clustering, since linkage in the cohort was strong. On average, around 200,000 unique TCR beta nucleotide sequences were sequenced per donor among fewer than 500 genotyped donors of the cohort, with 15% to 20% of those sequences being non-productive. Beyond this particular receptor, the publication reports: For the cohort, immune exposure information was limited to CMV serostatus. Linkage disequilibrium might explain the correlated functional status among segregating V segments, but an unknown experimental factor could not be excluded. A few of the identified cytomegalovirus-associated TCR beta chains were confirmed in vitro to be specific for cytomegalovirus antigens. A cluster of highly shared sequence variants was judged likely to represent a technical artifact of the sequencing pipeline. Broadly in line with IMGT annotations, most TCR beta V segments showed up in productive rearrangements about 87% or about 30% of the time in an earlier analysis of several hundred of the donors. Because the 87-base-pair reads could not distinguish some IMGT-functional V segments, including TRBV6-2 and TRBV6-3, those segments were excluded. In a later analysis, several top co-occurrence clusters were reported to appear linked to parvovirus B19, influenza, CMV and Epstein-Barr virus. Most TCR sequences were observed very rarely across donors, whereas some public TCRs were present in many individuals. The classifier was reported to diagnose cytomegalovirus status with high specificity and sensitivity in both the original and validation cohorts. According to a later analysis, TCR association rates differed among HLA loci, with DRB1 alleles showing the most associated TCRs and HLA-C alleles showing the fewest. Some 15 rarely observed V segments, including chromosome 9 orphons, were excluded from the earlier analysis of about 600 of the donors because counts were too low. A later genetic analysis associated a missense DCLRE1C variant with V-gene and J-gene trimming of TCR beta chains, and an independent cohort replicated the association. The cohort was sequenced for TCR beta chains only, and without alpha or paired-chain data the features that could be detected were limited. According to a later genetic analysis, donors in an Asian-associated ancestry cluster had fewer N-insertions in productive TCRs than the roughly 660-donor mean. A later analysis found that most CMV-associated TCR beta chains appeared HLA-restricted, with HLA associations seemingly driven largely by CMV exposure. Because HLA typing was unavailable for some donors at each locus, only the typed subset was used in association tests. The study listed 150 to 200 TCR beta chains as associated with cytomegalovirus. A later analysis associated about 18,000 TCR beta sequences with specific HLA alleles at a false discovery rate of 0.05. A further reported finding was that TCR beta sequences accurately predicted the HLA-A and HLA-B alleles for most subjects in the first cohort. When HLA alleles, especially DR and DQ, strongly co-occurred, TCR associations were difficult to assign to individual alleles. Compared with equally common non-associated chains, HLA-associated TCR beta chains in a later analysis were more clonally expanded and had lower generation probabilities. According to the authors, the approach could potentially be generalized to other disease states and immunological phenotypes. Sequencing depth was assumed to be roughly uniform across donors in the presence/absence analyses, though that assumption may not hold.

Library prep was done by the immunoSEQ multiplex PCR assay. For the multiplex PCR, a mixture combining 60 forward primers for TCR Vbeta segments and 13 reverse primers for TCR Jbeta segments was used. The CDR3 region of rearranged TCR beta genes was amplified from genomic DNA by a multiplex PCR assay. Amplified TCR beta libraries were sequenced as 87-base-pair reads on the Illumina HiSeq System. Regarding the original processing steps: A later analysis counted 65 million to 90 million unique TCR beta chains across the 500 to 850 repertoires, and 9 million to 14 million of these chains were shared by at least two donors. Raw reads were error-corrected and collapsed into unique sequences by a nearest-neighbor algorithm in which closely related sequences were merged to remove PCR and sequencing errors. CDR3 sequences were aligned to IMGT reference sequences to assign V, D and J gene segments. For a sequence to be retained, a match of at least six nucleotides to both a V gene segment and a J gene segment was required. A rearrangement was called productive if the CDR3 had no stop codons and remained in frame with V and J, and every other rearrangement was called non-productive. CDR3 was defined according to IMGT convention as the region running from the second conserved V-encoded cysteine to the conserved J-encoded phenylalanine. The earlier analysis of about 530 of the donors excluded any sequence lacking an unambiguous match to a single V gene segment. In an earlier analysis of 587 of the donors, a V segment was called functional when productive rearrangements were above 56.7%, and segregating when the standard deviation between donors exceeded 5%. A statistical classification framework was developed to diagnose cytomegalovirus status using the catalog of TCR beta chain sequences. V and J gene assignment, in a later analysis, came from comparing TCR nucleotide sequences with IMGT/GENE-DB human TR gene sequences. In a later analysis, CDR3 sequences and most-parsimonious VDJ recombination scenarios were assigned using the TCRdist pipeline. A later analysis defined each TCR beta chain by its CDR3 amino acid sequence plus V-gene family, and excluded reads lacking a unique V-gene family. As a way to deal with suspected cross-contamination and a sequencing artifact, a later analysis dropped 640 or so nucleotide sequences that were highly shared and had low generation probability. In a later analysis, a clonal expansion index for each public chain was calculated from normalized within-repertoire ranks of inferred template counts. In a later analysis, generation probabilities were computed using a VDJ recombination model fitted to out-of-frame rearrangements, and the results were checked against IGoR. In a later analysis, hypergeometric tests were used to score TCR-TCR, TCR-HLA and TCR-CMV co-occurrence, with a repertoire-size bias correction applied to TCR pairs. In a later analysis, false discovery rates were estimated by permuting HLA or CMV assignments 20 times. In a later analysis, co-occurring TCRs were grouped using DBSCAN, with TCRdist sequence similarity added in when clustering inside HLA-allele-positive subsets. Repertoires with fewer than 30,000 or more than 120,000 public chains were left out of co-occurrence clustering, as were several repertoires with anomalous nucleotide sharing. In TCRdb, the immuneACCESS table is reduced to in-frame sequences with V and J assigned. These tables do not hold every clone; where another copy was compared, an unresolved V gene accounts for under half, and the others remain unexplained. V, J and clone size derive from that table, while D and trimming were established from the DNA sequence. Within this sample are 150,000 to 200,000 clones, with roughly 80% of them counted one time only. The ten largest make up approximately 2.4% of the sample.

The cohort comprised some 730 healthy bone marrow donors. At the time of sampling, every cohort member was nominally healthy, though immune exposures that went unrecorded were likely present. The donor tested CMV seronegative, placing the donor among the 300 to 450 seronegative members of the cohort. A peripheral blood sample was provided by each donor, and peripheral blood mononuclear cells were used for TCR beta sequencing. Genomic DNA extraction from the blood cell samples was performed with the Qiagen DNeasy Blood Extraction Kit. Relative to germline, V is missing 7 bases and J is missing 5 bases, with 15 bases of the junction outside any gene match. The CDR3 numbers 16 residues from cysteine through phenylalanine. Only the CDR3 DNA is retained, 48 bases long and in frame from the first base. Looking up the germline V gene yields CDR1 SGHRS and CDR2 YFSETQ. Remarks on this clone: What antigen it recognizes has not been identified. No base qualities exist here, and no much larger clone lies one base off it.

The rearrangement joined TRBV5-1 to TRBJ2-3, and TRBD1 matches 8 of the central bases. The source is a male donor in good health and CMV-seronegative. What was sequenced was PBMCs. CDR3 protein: CASGGRAQGAKDTQYF. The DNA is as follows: TGCGCCAGCGGAGGAAGAGCTCAGGGGGCTAAAGATACGCAGTATTTT.